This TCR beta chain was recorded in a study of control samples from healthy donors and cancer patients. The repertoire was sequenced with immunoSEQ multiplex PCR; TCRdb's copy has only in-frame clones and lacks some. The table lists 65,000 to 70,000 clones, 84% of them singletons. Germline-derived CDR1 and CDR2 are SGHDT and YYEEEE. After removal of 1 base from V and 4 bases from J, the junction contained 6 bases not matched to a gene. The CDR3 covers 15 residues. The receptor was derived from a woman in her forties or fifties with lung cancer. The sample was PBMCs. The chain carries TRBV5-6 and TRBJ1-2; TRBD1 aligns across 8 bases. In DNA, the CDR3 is TGTGCCAGCAGCTTGTGGACAGGGTCCCCCTATGGCTACACCTTC. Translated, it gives CASSLWTGSPYGYTF. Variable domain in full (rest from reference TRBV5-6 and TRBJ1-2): DAGVTQSPTHLIKTRGQQVTLRCSPKSGHDTVSWYQQALGQGPQFIFQYYEEEERQRGNFPDRFSGHQFPNYSSELNVNALLLGDSALYLCASSLWTGSPYGYTFGSGTRLTVV.